Shown below are 10 T cell receptor beta chains from a single sample sequenced in a study of response to subunit inactivated influenza vaccine. TCRdb re-called the RT-PCR reads with MiXCR, one entry per CDR3 protein. Seen here are about 800,000 distinct CDR3 sequences, 21% observed once, and the top ten hold 10%. Sequenced here: PBMCs from blood, sampled 5 days after vaccination. The receptors come from a man aged 50 or older who received an inactivated influenza vaccine.

The chain has TRBV28 and TRBJ2-3; D not certain. CDR3 size: 12 residues. V was pared by 5 bases and J by 10 bases, with 13 bases between. The germline CDR1 and CDR2 sequences are MDHEN and SYDVKM. The CDR3: CASSPGLNPQYF. In DNA, the CDR3 is TGTGCCAGCAGTCCCGGGCTCAACCCGCAGTATTTT.

V gene TRBV20-1 combines with J gene TRBJ2-5, with TRBD1 matching 8 bases. CDR1 and CDR2 (germline): DFQATT, SNEGSKA (reference sequence). The CDR3 length is 12 residues. J lost 5 bases, V lost 5 bases, and 4 bases had no gene match. CDR3 residues: CSAAGGAETQYF. In DNA, the CDR3 is TGCAGTGCTGCAGGGGGCGCGGAGACCCAGTACTTC.

V is TRBV14 and J is TRBJ1-1; weak D call: TRBD1 (5 bases). Germline assignment: CDR1 SGHDN and CDR2 FVKESK. The CDR3 extends over 15 amino acids. Between the trimmed V and J ends, which lost 3 bases and 3 bases, there was a span of 14 bases. CDR3 DNA: TGTGCCAGCAGCCAGGCGGGGACCTTCTACACTGAAGCTTTCTTT. Amino acids: CASSQAGTFYTEAFF.

This clonotype was observed a few times. This chain joins TRBV12-3 or TRBV12-4 and TRBJ1-2; maybe TRBD1 (5 bases). The V and J ends lost 0 bases and 7 bases respectively, with 12 bases between them. This CDR3 is built from 14 residues. The CDR3 DNA reads as TGTGCCAGCAGTTTAGCGGCGTTGGGGCGTGGCTACACCTTC. Protein sequence: CASSLAALGRGYTF.

The table lists this clonotype with a few counts. This rearrangement joins TRBV20-1 to TRBJ1-5; perhaps TRBD1 as D (5 bases). Germline CDR1 is DFQATT and CDR2 is SNEGSKA (reference sequence). This CDR3 region has 16 residues. Trimming took off 5 bases at V and 2 bases at J, with 19 bases between the two ends. The CDR3 reads CSAGYPGRGGNQPQHF. The CDR3 nucleotides are TGCAGTGCTGGGTATCCGGGGCGGGGCGGCAATCAGCCCCAGCATTTT.

This clonotype turned up a few times. The chain joins TRBV30 to TRBJ2-7, with D perhaps matching TRBD2 (5 bases). The CDR3 runs to 12 residues. V was cut by 5 bases and J by 1 base, with 9 bases left in between. Germline CDR1 and CDR2: GTSNPN and SVGIG (reference sequence). Here the CDR3 reads CAWGQRSYEQYF. The DNA for the CDR3 is TGTGCCTGGGGCCAGCGGTCCTACGAGCAGTACTTC.

The rearrangement links TRBV29-1 to TRBJ2-7; 7 bases are shared with TRBD1. Trimming removed 4 bases from V and 0 bases from J; junction bases left unmatched: 3. CDR3 length: 13 amino acids. Germline loops: CDR1 SQVTM, CDR2 ANQGSEA. CDR3 nucleotide sequence: TGCAGCGTTGCGACAGGGATCTCCTACGAGCAGTACTTC. This translates into CSVATGISYEQYF.

This clonotype was counted at least ten times. The V and J genes are TRBV6-2 or TRBV6-3 and TRBJ2-7, with 8 bases matching TRBD2. Germline V gene sequence: CDR1 MNHEY, CDR2 SVGEGT. Trimming cost V 4 bases and J 4 bases; bases outside gene matches: 9. The CDR3 contains 15 residues. CDR3 in DNA: TGTGCCAGCAGTTCGTTGGAACGGGAGGGTTACGAGCAGTACTTC. Translating it yields CASSSLEREGYEQYF.

The chain is built from TRBV7-2 and TRBJ1-4; TRBD1 might be the D (6 bases). V was clipped by 3 bases and J by 11 bases, with 13 bases between them. The germline gives CDR1 SGHTA, CDR2 FQGNSA. CDR3 size: 13 residues. CDR3 coding DNA: TGTGCCAGCAGCTTCGGAGGGGGTGGGAAACTGTTTTTT. Translated: CASSFGGGGKLFF. The full variable domain, its missing parts supplied by reference TRBV7-2 and TRBJ1-4, is GAGVSQSPSNKVTEKGKDVELRCDPISGHTALYWYRQSLGQGLEFLIYFQGNSAPDKSGLPSDRFSAERTGGSVSTLTIQRTQQEDSAVYLCASSFGGGGKLFFGSGTQLSVL.

Only a few counts were recorded for this clonotype. The rearrangement links TRBV18 to TRBJ2-1; D not certain. Germline V gene data show CDR1 as KGHSH and CDR2 as LQKENI. V lost 2 bases to trimming and J lost 5 bases, with 7 bases between them. The CDR3 totals 13 residues. CDR3 nucleotides: TGTGCCAGCTCACCAATTGGGGACAATGAGCAGTTCTTC. This codes for CASSPIGDNEQFF.